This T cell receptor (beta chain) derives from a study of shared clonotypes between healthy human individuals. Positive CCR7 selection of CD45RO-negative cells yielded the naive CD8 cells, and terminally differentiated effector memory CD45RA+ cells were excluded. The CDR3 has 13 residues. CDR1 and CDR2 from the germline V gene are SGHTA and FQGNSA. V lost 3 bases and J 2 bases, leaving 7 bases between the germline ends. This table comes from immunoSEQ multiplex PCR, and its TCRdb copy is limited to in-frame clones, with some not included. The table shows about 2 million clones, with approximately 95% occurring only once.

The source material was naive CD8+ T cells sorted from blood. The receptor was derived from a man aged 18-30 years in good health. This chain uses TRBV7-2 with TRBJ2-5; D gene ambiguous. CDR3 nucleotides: TGTGCCAGCAGCTTCACACGGCAAGAGACCCAGTACTTC. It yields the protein CASSFTRQETQYF.